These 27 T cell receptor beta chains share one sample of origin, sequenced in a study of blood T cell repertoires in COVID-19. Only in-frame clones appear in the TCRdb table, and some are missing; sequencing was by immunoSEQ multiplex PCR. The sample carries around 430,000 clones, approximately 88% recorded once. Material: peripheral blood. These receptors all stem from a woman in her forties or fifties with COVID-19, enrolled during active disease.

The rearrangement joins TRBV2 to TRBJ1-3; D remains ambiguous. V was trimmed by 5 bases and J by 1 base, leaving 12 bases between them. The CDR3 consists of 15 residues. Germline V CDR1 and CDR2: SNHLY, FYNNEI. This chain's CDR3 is CASSQRSVSGNTIYF. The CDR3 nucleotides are TGTGCCAGCAGTCAAAGATCGGTTTCTGGAAACACCATATATTTT.

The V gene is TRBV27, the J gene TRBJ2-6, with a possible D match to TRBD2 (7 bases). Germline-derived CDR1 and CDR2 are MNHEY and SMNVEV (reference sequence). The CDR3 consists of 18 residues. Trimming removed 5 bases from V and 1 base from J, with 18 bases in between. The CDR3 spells CASSPLAGAPSGANVLTF. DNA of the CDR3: TGTGCCAGCAGTCCTCTGGCGGGGGCCCCTTCTGGGGCCAACGTCCTGACTTTC.

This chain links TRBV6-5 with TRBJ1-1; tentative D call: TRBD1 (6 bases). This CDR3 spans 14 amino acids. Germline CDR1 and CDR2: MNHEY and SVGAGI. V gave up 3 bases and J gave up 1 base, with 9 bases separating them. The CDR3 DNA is TGTGCCAGCAGTTATACAGGGACGAACACTGAAGCTTTCTTT. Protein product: CASSYTGTNTEAFF.

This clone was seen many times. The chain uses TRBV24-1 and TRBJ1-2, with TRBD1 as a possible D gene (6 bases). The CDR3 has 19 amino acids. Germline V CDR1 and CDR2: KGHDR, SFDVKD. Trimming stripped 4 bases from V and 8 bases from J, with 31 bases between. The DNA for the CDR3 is TGTGCCACCAGTGACGCTCCATGGTCGCAAAAGGGGGATATAAGCGGCTACACCTTC. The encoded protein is CATSDAPWSQKGDISGYTF.

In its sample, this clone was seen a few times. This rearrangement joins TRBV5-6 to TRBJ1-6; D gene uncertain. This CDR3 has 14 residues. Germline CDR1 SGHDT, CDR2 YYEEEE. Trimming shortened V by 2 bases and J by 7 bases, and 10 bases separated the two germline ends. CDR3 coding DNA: TGTGCCAGCAGCTTCCAACTGATCAATTCACCCCTCCACTTT. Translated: CASSFQLINSPLHF.

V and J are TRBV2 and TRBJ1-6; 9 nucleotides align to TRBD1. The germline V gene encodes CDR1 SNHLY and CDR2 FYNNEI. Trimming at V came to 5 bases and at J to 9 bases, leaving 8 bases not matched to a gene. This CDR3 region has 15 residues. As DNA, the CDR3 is TGTGCCAGCAGTCTGGGACAGGGTATGGGTTCACCCCTCCACTTT. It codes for CASSLGQGMGSPLHF.

The DNA of the CDR3 is TGTGCCAGCAGCTTATGGCCGATGAACACTGAAGCTTTCTTT. Protein sequence: CASSLWPMNTEAFF. The chain links TRBV7-2 to TRBJ1-1, with D unresolved. The ends were cut back, 2 bases at V and 0 bases at J, with 7 bases in the middle. The V gene's germline CDR1 is SGHTA and CDR2 FQGNSA. The CDR3 is made up of 14 amino acids.

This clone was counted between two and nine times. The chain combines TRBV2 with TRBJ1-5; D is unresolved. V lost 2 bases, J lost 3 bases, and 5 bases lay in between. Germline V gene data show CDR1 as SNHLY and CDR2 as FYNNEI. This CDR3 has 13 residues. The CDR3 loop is CASSESFNQPQHF. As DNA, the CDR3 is TGTGCCAGCAGTGAATCCTTCAATCAGCCCCAGCATTTT.

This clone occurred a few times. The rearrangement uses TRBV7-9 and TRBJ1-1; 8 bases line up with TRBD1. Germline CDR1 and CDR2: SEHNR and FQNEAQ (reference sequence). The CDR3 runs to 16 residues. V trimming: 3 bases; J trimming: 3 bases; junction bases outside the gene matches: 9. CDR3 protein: CASSFPGQDRDTEAFF. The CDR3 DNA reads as TGTGCCAGCAGCTTCCCGGGACAGGATCGGGACACTGAAGCTTTCTTT.

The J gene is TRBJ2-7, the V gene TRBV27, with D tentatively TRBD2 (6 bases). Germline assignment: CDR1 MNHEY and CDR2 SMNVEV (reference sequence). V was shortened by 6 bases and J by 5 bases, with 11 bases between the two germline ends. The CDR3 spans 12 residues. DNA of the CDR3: TGTGCCAGCAGGACGGGAGCTAACGAGCAGTACTTC. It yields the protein CASRTGANEQYF.

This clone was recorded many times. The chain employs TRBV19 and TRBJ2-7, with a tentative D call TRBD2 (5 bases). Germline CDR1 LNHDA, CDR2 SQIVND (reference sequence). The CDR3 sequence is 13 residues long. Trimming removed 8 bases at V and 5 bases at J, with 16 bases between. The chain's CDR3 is CASGRRGFHEQYF. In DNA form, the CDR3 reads TGTGCCAGTGGCCGCCGCGGGTTCCACGAGCAGTACTTC.

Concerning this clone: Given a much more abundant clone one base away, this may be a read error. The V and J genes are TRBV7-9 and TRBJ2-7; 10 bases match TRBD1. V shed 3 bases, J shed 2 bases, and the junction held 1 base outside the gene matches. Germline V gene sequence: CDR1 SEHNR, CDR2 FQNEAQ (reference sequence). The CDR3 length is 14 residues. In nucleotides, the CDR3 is TGTGCCAGCAGCTTCGGGACAGGGGCCTACGAGCAGTACTTC. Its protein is CASSFGTGAYEQYF.

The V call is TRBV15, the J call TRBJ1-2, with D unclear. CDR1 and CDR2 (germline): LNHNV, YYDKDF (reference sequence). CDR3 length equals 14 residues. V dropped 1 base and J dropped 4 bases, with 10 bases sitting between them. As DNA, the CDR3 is TGTGCCACCAGCAGAGTAGAGCCGCCCTATGGCTACACCTTC. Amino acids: CATSRVEPPYGYTF.

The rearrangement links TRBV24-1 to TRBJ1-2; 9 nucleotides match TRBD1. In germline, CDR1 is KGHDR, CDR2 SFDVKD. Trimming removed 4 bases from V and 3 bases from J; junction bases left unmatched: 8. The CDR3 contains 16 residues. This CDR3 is CATSESGQGMYYGYTF. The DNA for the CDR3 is TGTGCCACCAGTGAATCCGGACAGGGGATGTACTATGGCTACACCTTC.

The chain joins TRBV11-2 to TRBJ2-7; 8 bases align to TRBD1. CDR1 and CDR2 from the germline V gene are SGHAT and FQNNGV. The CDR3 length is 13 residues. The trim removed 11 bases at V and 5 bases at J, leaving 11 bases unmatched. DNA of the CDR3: TGTGCCTCCGTTCGGACAGGGTCCCACGAGCAGTACTTC. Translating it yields CASVRTGSHEQYF.

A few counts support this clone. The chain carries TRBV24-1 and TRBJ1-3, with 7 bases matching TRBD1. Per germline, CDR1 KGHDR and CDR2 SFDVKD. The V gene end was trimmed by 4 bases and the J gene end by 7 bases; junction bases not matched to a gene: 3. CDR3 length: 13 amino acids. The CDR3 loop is CATSDPTGNTIYF. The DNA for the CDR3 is TGTGCCACCAGTGACCCGACAGGGAACACCATATATTTT.

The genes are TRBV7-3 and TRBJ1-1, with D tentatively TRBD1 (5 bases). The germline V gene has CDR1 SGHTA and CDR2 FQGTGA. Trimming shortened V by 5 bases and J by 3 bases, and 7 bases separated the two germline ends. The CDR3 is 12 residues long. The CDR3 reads CASSQGDTEAFF. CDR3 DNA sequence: TGTGCCAGCAGCCAAGGGGACACTGAAGCTTTCTTT.

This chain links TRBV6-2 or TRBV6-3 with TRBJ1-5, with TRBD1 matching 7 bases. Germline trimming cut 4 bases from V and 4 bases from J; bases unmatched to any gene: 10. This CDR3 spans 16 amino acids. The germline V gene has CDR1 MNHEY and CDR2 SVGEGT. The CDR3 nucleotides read TGTGCCAGCAGTTTCCGGGAGGGGGCGAGGAATCAGCCCCAGCATTTT. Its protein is CASSFREGARNQPQHF.

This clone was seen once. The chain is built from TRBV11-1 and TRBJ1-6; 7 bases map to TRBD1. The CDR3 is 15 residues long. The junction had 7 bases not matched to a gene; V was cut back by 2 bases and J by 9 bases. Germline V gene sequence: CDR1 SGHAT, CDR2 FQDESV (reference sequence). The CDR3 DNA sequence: TGTGCCAGCAGCTTAACGCGACAGGGCACTTCACCCCTCCACTTT. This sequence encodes CASSLTRQGTSPLHF.

The CDR3 coding sequence is TGCGCCAGCAGCTTGACAGGGGGGGCCAACGTCCTGACTTTC. It yields the protein CASSLTGGANVLTF. The chain couples TRBV5-1 to TRBJ2-6; TRBD1 is a possible D gene (6 bases). The length of the CDR3 is 14 residues. Trimming shortened V by 1 base and J by 4 bases, and 6 bases separated the two germline ends. In germline, CDR1 is SGHRS, CDR2 YFSETQ. The entire variable domain, with the rest obtained from reference TRBV5-1 and TRBJ2-6, is as follows: KAGVTQTPRYLIKTRGQQVTLSCSPISGHRSVSWYQQTPGQGLQFLFEYFSETQRNKGNFPGRFSGRQFSNSRSEMNVSTLELGDSALYLCASSLTGGANVLTFGAGSRLTVL.

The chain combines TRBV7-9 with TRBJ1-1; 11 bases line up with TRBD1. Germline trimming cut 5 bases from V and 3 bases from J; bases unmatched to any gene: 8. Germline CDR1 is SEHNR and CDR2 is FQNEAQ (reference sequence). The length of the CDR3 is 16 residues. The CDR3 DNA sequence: TGTGCCAGCAGCCCCGGGACAGGGGGGGGAGACACTGAAGCTTTCTTT. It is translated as CASSPGTGGGDTEAFF.

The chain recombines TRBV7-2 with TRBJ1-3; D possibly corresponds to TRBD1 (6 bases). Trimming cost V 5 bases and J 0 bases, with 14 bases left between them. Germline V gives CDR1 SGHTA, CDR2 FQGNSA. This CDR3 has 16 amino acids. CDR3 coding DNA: TGTGCCAGCAGCAAAAACGGACAGAGCTCTGGAAACACCATATATTTT. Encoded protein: CASSKNGQSSGNTIYF.

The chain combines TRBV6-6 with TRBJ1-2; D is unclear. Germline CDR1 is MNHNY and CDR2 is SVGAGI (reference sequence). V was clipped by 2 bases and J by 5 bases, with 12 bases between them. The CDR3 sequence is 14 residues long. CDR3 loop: CASSYPAEAYGYTF. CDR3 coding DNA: TGTGCCAGCAGTTACCCAGCTGAGGCTTATGGCTACACCTTC.

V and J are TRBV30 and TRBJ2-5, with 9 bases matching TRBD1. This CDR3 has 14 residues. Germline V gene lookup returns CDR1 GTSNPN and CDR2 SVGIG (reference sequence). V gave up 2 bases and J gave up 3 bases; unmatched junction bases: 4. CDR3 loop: CAWSRDRVEETQYF. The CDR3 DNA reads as TGTGCCTGGAGTCGGGACAGGGTCGAAGAGACCCAGTACTTC.

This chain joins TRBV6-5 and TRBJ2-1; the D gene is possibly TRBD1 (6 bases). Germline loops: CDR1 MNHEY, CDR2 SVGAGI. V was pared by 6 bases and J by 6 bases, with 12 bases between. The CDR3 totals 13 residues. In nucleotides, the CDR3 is TGTGCCAGCAGACCCGGACAGAGCAATGAGCAGTTCTTC. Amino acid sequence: CASRPGQSNEQFF.

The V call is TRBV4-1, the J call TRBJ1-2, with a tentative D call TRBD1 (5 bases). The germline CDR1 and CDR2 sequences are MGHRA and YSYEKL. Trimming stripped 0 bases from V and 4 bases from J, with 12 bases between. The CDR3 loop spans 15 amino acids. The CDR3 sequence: CASSQEEPRGYGYTF. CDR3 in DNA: TGCGCCAGCAGCCAAGAAGAACCTAGGGGCTATGGCTACACCTTC.

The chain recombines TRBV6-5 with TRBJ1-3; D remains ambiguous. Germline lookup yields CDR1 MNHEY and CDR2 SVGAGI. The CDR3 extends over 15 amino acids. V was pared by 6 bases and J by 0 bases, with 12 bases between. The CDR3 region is CASRKQWASGNTIYF. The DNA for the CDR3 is TGTGCCAGCAGGAAACAATGGGCCTCTGGAAACACCATATATTTT.